These T cell receptor beta chains were read from a single sample in a study of PD-1 blockade in classical Hodgkin lymphoma. Sequencing used immunoSEQ multiplex PCR; TCRdb keeps in-frame clones, though not all of them. The top ten clones hold just under 20% of a sample with 100,000 to 120,000 clones, about nine tenths of them seen once. Sample: peripheral blood mononuclear cells (PBMCs), taken before the second cycle of nivolumab. The receptors shown here come from a human donor with classical Hodgkin lymphoma. The CDR3 runs from the conserved cysteine through the conserved F or W. A D gene is named only where the DNA matches it firmly. A row's size may be missing; if present it is once, few, many or a size class.

d_call	j_call	clone_size	v_call	cdr3_nt	cdr3_aa
TRBD1	TRBJ1-4	NA	TRBV19	TGTGCCAGTAGTATCGGGACAGAAAATGAAAAACTGTTTTTT	CASSIGTENEKLFF
NA	TRBJ1-2	NA	TRBV7-9	TGTGCCAGCAGCCGAGCGGCAGGGGAGGGGGATGGCTACACCTTC	CASSRAAGEGDGYTF
TRBD2	TRBJ2-3	NA	TRBV10-3	TGTGCCATCAGTGGATCGGGACTAGCGGGAGGGCCGAGGGATACGCAGTATTTT	CAISGSGLAGGPRDTQYF
NA	TRBJ2-1	NA	TRBV30	TGTGCCTGGAACCTCGGGGCCTACAATGAGCAGTTCTTC	CAWNLGAYNEQFF
TRBD1	TRBJ1-6	NA	TRBV6-6	TGTGCCAGCAGCCCACAGGGGCCAACTTATAATTCACCCCTCCACTTT	CASSPQGPTYNSPLHF
NA	TRBJ1-2	NA	TRBV5-1	TGCGCCAGCAGCCGGGACACCAACTATGGCTACACCTTC	CASSRDTNYGYTF
NA	TRBJ2-1	once	TRBV4-1	TGCGCCAGCAGCCAAGATGGAATTCGTGAGCAGTTCTTC	CASSQDGIREQFF
TRBD2	TRBJ2-1	NA	TRBV27	TGTGCCAGCAGTTTCCTAGCGGGAGGGAGGTATGAGCAGTTCTTC	CASSFLAGGRYEQFF
NA	TRBJ1-2	many	TRBV30	TGTGCCTGGGAGACATTGGACAGTTTGACTAACTATGGCTACACCTTC	CAWETLDSLTNYGYTF
NA	TRBJ2-3	NA	TRBV6-1	TGTGCCAGCACCGAACGGGGCGGCACAGATACGCAGTATTTT	CASTERGGTDTQYF
TRBD1	TRBJ1-2	NA	TRBV19	TGTGCCAGTAGTATGACAGGGGATAAGGGCTACACCTTC	CASSMTGDKGYTF
TRBD2	TRBJ2-7	NA	TRBV19	TGTGCCAGTGGAACTAGCGGTTACGAGCAGTACTTC	CASGTSGYEQYF
TRBD1	TRBJ2-3	NA	TRBV19	TGTGCCAGTAGTCGGCAGGGGGTTGGGGCAGATACGCAGTATTTT	CASSRQGVGADTQYF
NA	TRBJ2-7	NA	TRBV4-3	TGCGCCAGCAGCCAAGGAGGGGACTACGAGCAGTACTTC	CASSQGGDYEQYF
TRBD2	TRBJ2-3	NA	TRBV5-8	TGTGCCAGCAGCGGGGGACTAGCGGGAAGAACAGATACGCAGTATTTT	CASSGGLAGRTDTQYF
TRBD2	TRBJ2-5	NA	TRBV5-6	TGTGCCAGCAGCGAGGACCCGGCGCGGGAGTCACGGGAGACCCAGTACTTC	CASSEDPARESRETQYF
NA	TRBJ2-3	NA	TRBV6-1	TGTGCCAGCAGTGAACATGGGGGGATAAACACAGATACGCAGTATTTT	CASSEHGGINTDTQYF
TRBD2	TRBJ2-7	NA	TRBV6-1	TGTGCCAGCAGTGAAGGGGCGGGAGGGATAGACGAGCAGTACTTC	CASSEGAGGIDEQYF
TRBD1	TRBJ1-3	NA	TRBV5-1	TGCGCCAGCAGCTTCGTACAGGGGGCTTCTGGAAACACCATATATTTT	CASSFVQGASGNTIYF
NA	TRBJ1-3	few	TRBV27	TGTGCCAGCAGTCCGGTCGGCAGGGTCTCCGGAAACACCATATATTTT	CASSPVGRVSGNTIYF
TRBD2	TRBJ2-5	NA	TRBV15	TGTGCCACCAGCAGTCCCCTAGCGGGAGTAGAGACCCAGTACTTC	CATSSPLAGVETQYF
NA	TRBJ2-3	NA	TRBV10-1	TGCGCCAGCAGTGAGCTGGGGGATACGCAGTATTTT	CASSELGDTQYF
NA	TRBJ2-3	NA	TRBV6-6	TGTGCCAGCAGTTACGGGTCTAGTAGGGATACGCAGTATTTT	CASSYGSSRDTQYF
TRBD1	TRBJ2-7	once	TRBV4-1	TGCGCCAGCAGCCAAGAGGATCGGGACAGGGACGAGCAGTACTTC	CASSQEDRDRDEQYF
NA	TRBJ1-1	few	TRBV5-6	TGTGCCAGCAGCTCTAGAGTGAACACTGAAGCTTTCTTT	CASSSRVNTEAFF
NA	TRBJ2-3	NA	TRBV27	TGTGCCAGCAGTTTGAGCGGGCTTAGCACAGATACGCAGTATTTT	CASSLSGLSTDTQYF
TRBD1	TRBJ2-6	few	TRBV5-6	TGTGCCAGCAGCCTCCGGACAGGGAGAGCCAACGTCCTGACTTTC	CASSLRTGRANVLTF
TRBD1	TRBJ2-2	NA	TRBV6-4	TGTGCCAGCAGTGGACAGGGGGCCGGGGAGCTGTTTTTT	CASSGQGAGELFF
NA	TRBJ1-1	NA	TRBV28	TGTGCCAGCAGTTTTCCGGACAGACCGAACACTGAAGCTTTCTTT	CASSFPDRPNTEAFF
NA	TRBJ1-1	NA	TRBV25-1	TGTGCCAGCATACACAGCACTATGAACACTGAAGCTTTCTTT	CASIHSTMNTEAFF
TRBD2	TRBJ2-3	NA	TRBV7-9	TGTGCCAGCAGCTTATTCCTAGCGGGAACCACAGATACGCAGTATTTT	CASSLFLAGTTDTQYF
NA	TRBJ1-1	NA	TRBV18	TGTGCCAGCTCACCGGGAATACGTGCAGGGAACACTGAAGCTTTCTTT	CASSPGIRAGNTEAFF
NA	TRBJ2-5	NA	TRBV5-1	TGCGCCAGCAGCTTGGTAGGGGTTAGTGGCCTACGAGAGACCCAGTACTTC	CASSLVGVSGLRETQYF
NA	TRBJ1-1	NA	TRBV29-1	TGCAGCGCCACGAAGGGTGGGTACACTGAAGCTTTCTTT	CSATKGGYTEAFF
TRBD1	TRBJ1-2	NA	TRBV29-1	TGCAGCGTTGAAGACTTGTCCGGGACAGGGCCCTATGGCTACACCTTC	CSVEDLSGTGPYGYTF
NA	TRBJ1-1	NA	TRBV30	TGTGCCTGGAGTGCCCCAGACCGCAGGAACACTGAAGCTTTCTTT	CAWSAPDRRNTEAFF
NA	TRBJ1-1	NA	TRBV7-6	TGTGCCAGCAGCCAGGGACAAGGAACTAAGAACACTGAAGCTTTCTTT	CASSQGQGTKNTEAFF
NA	TRBJ2-7	NA	TRBV12-2	TGTGCAAGTCGCTTAGTTCAGCGCATAAACAACGAGCAGTACTTC	CASRLVQRINNEQYF
NA	TRBJ2-3	NA	TRBV5-4	TGTGCCAGCAGCTTGGGGACCAACACAGATACGCAGTATTTT	CASSLGTNTDTQYF
TRBD1	TRBJ1-1	NA	TRBV6-5	TGTGCCAGCAGGGACAGGGGGGCAACTGAAGCTTTCTTT	CASRDRGATEAFF
TRBD1	TRBJ1-2	NA	TRBV4-2	TGTGCCAGCAGCCAAGAAGACAGGGGCATAGCTAACTATGGCTACACCTTC	CASSQEDRGIANYGYTF
NA	TRBJ1-1	NA	TRBV29-1	TGCAGCGTTGCCAATCAGGGGCTTGAAGCTTTCTTT	CSVANQGLEAFF
NA	TRBJ1-3	NA	TRBV7-2	TGTGCCAGCAGCCCAACTGTCGCTGGAAACACCATATATTTT	CASSPTVAGNTIYF
NA	TRBJ2-4	once	TRBV5-1	TGCGCCAGCAGCTCTAGGACAGAAAACATTCAGTACTTC	CASSSRTENIQYF
NA	TRBJ1-2	NA	TRBV5-1	TGCGCCAGCAGCTTGGCCCTAGGTGATCGAGGCTACACCTTC	CASSLALGDRGYTF
TRBD2	TRBJ2-1	NA	TRBV29-1	TGCAGCGGCCTAGCGGATACCTACAATGAGCAGTTCTTC	CSGLADTYNEQFF
NA	TRBJ2-1	NA	TRBV7-9	TGTGCCAGCAGCTTAGTGCCAGGACTACAATCTGAGCAGTTCTTC	CASSLVPGLQSEQFF
NA	TRBJ1-2	few	TRBV5-4	TGTGCCAGCAGAAAAAACGGCGGCAGTTACAACTATGGCTACACCTTC	CASRKNGGSYNYGYTF
NA	TRBJ2-1	NA	TRBV7-2	TGTGCCAGCACCGAAGGGGGATTAGCCAATGAGCAGTTCTTC	CASTEGGLANEQFF
TRBD1	TRBJ2-7	once	TRBV7-9	TGTGCCAGCAGCTTAGGGGAGTCGGGACAGAACTCCTACGAGCAGTACTTC	CASSLGESGQNSYEQYF
NA	TRBJ2-7	NA	TRBV4-1	TGCGCCAGCAGCCAAGAATTGGCGGAGCACAGCTCCTACGAGCAGTACTTC	CASSQELAEHSSYEQYF
TRBD2	TRBJ2-1	NA	TRBV11-3	TGTGCCAGCAGCTTAGATACTAGCGCTTGGCAGTTCTTC	CASSLDTSAWQFF
NA	TRBJ2-2	NA	TRBV6-1	TGTGCCAGCAGTGAAAGGGGGGGATTGACCGGGGAGCTGTTTTTT	CASSERGGLTGELFF
NA	TRBJ1-5	NA	TRBV19	TGTGCCAGTAGTATAATTGGGAGGAATCAGCCCCAGCATTTT	CASSIIGRNQPQHF
NA	TRBJ2-1	NA	TRBV11-2	TGTGCCAGCAGCTCTGTCCGGGACCCCGGGAATGAGCAGTTCTTC	CASSSVRDPGNEQFF
TRBD1	TRBJ1-2	NA	TRBV5-1	TGCGCCAGCAGCTTCGCTTCAGGGGGGGACTATGGCTACACCTTC	CASSFASGGDYGYTF
NA	TRBJ1-1	NA	TRBV7-2	TGTGCCAGCAGCTTACTTCTGGGGGGCACTGAAGCTTTCTTT	CASSLLLGGTEAFF
TRBD2	TRBJ2-1	few	TRBV2	TGTGCCAGCAGTCCCGGTCATTTCACTAGCGGGAGGCCGGAGCAGTTCTTC	CASSPGHFTSGRPEQFF
TRBD2	TRBJ2-5	NA	TRBV6-1	TGTGCCAGCAGTGAAGCTATGGCTAGCGGGAGGCGGGGAGAGACCCAGTACTTC	CASSEAMASGRRGETQYF